The 6 T cell receptor beta chains below come from one sample, sequenced in a study of T cell responses to AZD1222 COVID-19 vaccine. TCRdb keeps only in-frame clones here, not all; method: immunoSEQ multiplex PCR. Here the sample spans roughly 170,000 clones, approximately 90% being singletons. This sample comprised peripheral blood, obtained on day 0 of AZD1222 vaccination. The receptors were sampled from an adult in good health.

The chain employs TRBV5-1 and TRBJ2-7, with D possibly TRBD2 on 5 matching bases. Germline V gives CDR1 SGHRS, CDR2 YFSETQ. The ends were cut back, 0 bases at V and 6 bases at J, with 10 bases in the middle. The CDR3 consists of 13 residues. The CDR3 nucleotides are TGCGCCAGCAGCTTGGAGGAGGTTGGCGAGCAGTACTTC. The encoded protein is CASSLEEVGEQYF.

In DNA, the CDR3 is TGTGCCAGCAGCCAAGATTTGGCGGGGGGCCTCCTAGCCAAAAACATTCAGTACTTC. It yields the protein CASSQDLAGGLLAKNIQYF. This chain links TRBV4-2 with TRBJ2-4, with 8 bases that match TRBD2. This CDR3 spans 19 amino acids. CDR1 is LGHNA, CDR2 YNFKEQ, per germline. J gave up 0 bases and V 0 bases, and 10 bases lay outside the gene matches.

The V and J genes are TRBV7-2 and TRBJ2-2; maybe TRBD1 (6 bases). V was trimmed by 7 bases and J by 0 bases, leaving 12 bases between them. CDR1 is SGHTA, CDR2 FQGNSA, per germline. The CDR3 consists of 15 residues. This chain's CDR3 is CASTSGASNTGELFF. CDR3 bases: TGTGCCAGCACCTCAGGGGCGTCGAACACCGGGGAGCTGTTTTTT.

The genes are TRBV7-3 and TRBJ2-3; no firm D call. Germline CDR1 reads SGHTA; CDR2 reads FQGTGA. Between the trimmed V and J ends, which lost 5 bases and 1 base, there was a span of 10 bases. The CDR3 has 14 amino acids. The CDR3 nucleotides read TGTGCCAGCAGCCAGCCCGGACGCACAGATACGCAGTATTTT. Residues: CASSQPGRTDTQYF.

The V and J genes are TRBV7-2 and TRBJ2-1; 9 bases match TRBD2. V dropped 1 base and J dropped 8; count of bases not matched to a gene: 6. CDR1 is SGHTA, CDR2 FQGNSA, per germline. This CDR3 contains 15 residues. The CDR3 region is CASSLVLAGSDEQFF. CDR3 in DNA: TGTGCCAGCAGCTTAGTCCTAGCGGGGAGCGATGAGCAGTTCTTC.

The chain joins TRBV6-5 to TRBJ2-7; tentatively, D is TRBD1 or TRBD2 (5 bases each). Germline lookup yields CDR1 MNHEY and CDR2 SVGAGI. The CDR3 sequence is 14 residues long. The V end lost 2 bases, the J end lost 7 bases, and 15 bases lay between the germline ends. CDR3 protein: CASSYQSWDGEQYF. In DNA form, the CDR3 reads TGTGCCAGCAGTTACCAGAGCTGGGACGGAGAGCAGTACTTC.